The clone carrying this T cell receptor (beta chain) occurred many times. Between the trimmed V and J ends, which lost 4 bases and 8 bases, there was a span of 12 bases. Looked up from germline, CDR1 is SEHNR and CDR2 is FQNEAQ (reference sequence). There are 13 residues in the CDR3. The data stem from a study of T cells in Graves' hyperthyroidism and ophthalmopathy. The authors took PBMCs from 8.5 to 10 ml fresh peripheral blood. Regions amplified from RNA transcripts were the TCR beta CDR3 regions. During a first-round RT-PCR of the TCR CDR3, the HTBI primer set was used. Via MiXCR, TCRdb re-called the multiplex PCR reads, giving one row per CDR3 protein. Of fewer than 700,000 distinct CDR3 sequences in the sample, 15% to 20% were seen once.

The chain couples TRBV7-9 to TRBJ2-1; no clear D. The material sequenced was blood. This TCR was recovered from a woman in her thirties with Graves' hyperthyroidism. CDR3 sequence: CASSSPYVDEQFF. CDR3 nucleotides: TGTGCCAGCAGCTCACCTTATGTGGATGAGCAGTTCTTC.